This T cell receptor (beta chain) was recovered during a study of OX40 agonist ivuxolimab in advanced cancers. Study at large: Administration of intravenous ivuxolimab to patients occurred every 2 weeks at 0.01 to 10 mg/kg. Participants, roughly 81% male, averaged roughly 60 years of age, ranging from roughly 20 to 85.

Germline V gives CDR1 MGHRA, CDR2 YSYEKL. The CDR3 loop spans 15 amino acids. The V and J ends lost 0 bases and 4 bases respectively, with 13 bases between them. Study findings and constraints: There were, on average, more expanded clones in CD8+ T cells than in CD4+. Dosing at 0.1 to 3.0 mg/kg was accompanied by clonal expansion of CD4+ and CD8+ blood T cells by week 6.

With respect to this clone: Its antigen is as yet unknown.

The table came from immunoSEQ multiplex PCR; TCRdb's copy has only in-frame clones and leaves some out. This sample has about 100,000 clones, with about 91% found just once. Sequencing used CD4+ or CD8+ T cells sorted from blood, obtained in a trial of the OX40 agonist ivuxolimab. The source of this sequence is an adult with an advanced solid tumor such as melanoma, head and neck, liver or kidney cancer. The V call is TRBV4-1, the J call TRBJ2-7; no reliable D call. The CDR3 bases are TGCGCCAGCAGCCAAGAATTAGCAGATCCTTACGAGCAGTACTTC. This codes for CASSQELADPYEQYF.